This T cell receptor (beta chain) was identified during a study of CD4 and CD8 cells across lung adenocarcinoma regions. J was trimmed by 5 bases and V by 2 bases; bases with no gene match: 7. Germline loops: CDR1 MNHNS, CDR2 SASEGT. The CDR3 totals 16 residues. Samples came from patients with localized non-small cell lung adenocarcinoma. From the PCR reads, TCRdb called clonotypes with MiXCR, one entry per CDR3 protein. Counted here are over 9,500 distinct CDR3 sequences, approximately 50% occurring once; the ten biggest clones make up approximately 35%. This clonotype was seen many times. This sequence originates from a female donor with lung adenocarcinoma. The CD4 and CD8 labels of this study may be unreliable. The sample taken for sequencing was CD8+ T cells from the margin of a lung tumor. The chain uses TRBV6-1 and TRBJ2-1, with 9 bases identical to TRBD2. The CDR3 DNA follows: TGTGCCAGCAGTGAATCTTGGCGGGGGGGCAACAATGAGCAGTTCTTC. Translation: CASSESWRGGNNEQFF.